This TCR beta chain was obtained from a study of T cell repertoires in cytomegalovirus infection. Across the study: In public TCR beta signatures, there were indications of both CMV infection and matching HLA type.

This clonotype was counted only a few times. Its target is unknown. Study outcomes and limitations: Carriers of CMV plus the relevant HLA were identified by cumulative public TCR beta family frequency. HLA-C-restricted CMV-specific TCR beta clonotypes prevailed in the ex vivo response.

One entry per CDR3 protein results from TCRdb running MiXCR on the reads. This repertoire shows around 170,000 distinct CDR3 sequences, over 15% found once; its top ten account for roughly a sixth. V dropped 4 bases and J dropped 5 bases, with 5 bases sitting between them. The germline CDR1 and CDR2 sequences are SGHAT and FQNNGV. This CDR3 comprises 11 residues. The rearrangement uses TRBV11-2 and TRBJ2-5; the D is unclear. Sequenced: CD8+ T cells from PBMCs. The receptor was isolated from a human donor in good health (CMV status not recorded). Some clones in this sample may be carry-over from other donors' samples. The CDR3 is CASSSSETQYF. The CDR3 nucleotides read TGTGCCAGCAGCTCCTCCGAGACCCAGTACTTC.